This T cell receptor (beta chain) was profiled in a study of cytomegalovirus exposure and HLA in healthy donors. Findings and caveats of the study: Reported results showed that the classifier diagnosed cytomegalovirus status with high specificity and sensitivity. Presence/absence results assume similar sequencing depth per donor, which may not hold. In an earlier analysis, most TCR beta V segments were productive about 87% or about 30% of the time.

As for this clone: The antigen remains undetermined.

The PCR had 60 Vbeta and 13 Jbeta primers. The table came from immunoSEQ multiplex PCR; TCRdb's copy has only in-frame clones and leaves some out. The data contain approximately 140,000 clones, roughly 76% of them singletons. At sampling all donors were nominally healthy, likely with unrecorded immune exposures. The material sequenced was PBMCs. This receptor was taken from a human donor in good health.

The CDR3 sequence: CAAGGGSSYNEQFF. In DNA form, the CDR3 reads TGTGCCGCCGGGGGGGGAAGCTCCTACAATGAGCAGTTCTTC. V usage is TRBV7-9 and J usage is TRBJ2-1; the match to TRBD2 covers 8 bases. Unmatched junction bases numbered 6, after V lost 11 bases and J lost 0 bases. CDR3 length: 14 amino acids. Germline-derived CDR1 and CDR2 are SEHNR and FQNEAQ (reference sequence). The full variable domain, completed using reference TRBV7-9 and TRBJ2-1, is DTGVSQNPRHKITKRGQNVTFRCDPISEHNRLYWYRQTLGQGPEFLTYFQNEAQLEKSRLLSDRFSAERPKGSFSTLEIQRTEQGDSAMYLCAAGGGSSYNEQFFGPGTRLTVL.